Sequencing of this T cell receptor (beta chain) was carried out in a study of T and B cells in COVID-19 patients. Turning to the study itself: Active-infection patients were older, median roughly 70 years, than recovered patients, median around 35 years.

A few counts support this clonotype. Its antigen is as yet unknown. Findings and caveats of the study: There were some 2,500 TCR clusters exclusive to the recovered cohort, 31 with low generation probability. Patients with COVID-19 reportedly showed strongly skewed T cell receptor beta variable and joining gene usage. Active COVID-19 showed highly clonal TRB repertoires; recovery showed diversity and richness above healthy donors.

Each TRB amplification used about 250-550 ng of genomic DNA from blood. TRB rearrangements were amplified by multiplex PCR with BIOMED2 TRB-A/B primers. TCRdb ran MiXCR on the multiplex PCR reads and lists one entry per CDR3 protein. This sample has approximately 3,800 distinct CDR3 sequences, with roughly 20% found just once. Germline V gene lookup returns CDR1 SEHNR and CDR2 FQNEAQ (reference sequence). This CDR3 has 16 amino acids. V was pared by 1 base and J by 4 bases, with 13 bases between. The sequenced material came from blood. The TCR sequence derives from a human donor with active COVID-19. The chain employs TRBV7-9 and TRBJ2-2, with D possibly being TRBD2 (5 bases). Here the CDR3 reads CASSLVLASPTGELFF. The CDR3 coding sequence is TGTGCCAGCAGCTTAGTTCTAGCCTCCCCCACCGGGGAGCTGTTTTTT.